A selection of T cell receptor beta chains follows, all from one sample in a study of T cell changes during pregnancy in multiple sclerosis. Data came from immunoSEQ multiplex PCR; TCRdb stores just in-frame clones and leaves some out. The sample includes approximately 61,000 clones, 85% to 95% of them seen just once. This material consisted of peripheral blood, taken after pregnancy. These receptors all stem from a female donor in good health, enrolled as a control in a pregnancy study. Each CDR3 is given with its conserved first and last residue. The D gene is left open where the match is weak. Not every row has a clone size; where given, it reads once, few, many or a size class.

J gene | V gene | D gene | clone size | CDR3 DNA | CDR3 protein
TRBJ2-7 | TRBV9 | TRBD2 | - | TGTGCCAGCAGCCCGGGGGGGGCCTACGAGCAGTACTTC | CASSPGGAYEQYF
TRBJ2-3 | TRBV2 | - | - | TGTGCCGGAGGGTACAGCACAGATACGCAGTATTTT | CAGGYSTDTQYF
TRBJ2-3 | TRBV11-3 | TRBD2 | - | TGTGCCAGCAGCTCCCGATTAGCGGGATCCACAGATACGCAGTATTTT | CASSSRLAGSTDTQYF
TRBJ1-2 | TRBV6-5 | TRBD1 | - | TGTGCCAGCAGAAGGACAGGGGATAACTATGGCTACACCTTC | CASRRTGDNYGYTF
TRBJ2-7 | TRBV28 | - | - | TGTGCCAGCAGCTCGGACACTCTTCATCACGAGCAGTACTTC | CASSSDTLHHEQYF
TRBJ2-2 | TRBV27 | - | - | TGTGCCAGCAGTCCGAGACTAGCGAACACCGGGGAGCTGTTTTTT | CASSPRLANTGELFF
TRBJ2-7 | TRBV4-3 | - | once | TGCGCCAGCAGCCCCAGTATAAGCGCCTACGAGCAGTACTTC | CASSPSISAYEQYF
TRBJ1-6 | TRBV15 | - | - | TGTGCCACCAGCCTTGACAGTTATTCACCCCTCCACTTT | CATSLDSYSPLHF
TRBJ1-2 | TRBV27 | TRBD1 | - | TGTGCCAGCAGTCCTCACGTATTAGGGACAGGGGAGGGCTATGGCTACACCTTC | CASSPHVLGTGEGYGYTF
TRBJ2-1 | TRBV11-2 | - | - | TGTGCCAGCAGCTCTAGATGGGGTGTTTCGGAGGGACCCAATGAGCAGTTCTTC | CASSSRWGVSEGPNEQFF
TRBJ2-5 | TRBV7-3 | TRBD2 | - | TGTGCCAGCAGCTCCAACAAGCGGGGAAAGGAAGAGACCCAGTACTTC | CASSSNKRGKEETQYF
TRBJ1-2 | TRBV29-1 | - | - | TGCAGCGTTGTGGCCTCTTACTATGGCTACACCTTC | CSVVASYYGYTF
TRBJ2-7 | TRBV5-8 | - | - | TGTGCCAGCAGCTTAACAGGAACTACCTACGAGCAGTACTTC | CASSLTGTTYEQYF
TRBJ1-6 | TRBV6-5 | - | - | TGTGCCAGCAGTTACGAGACCTATAATTCACCCCTCCACTTT | CASSYETYNSPLHF
TRBJ1-2 | TRBV7-2 | - | - | TGTGCCAGCAGCTCCCCGTCAGGTGTCTACGGCTACACCTTC | CASSSPSGVYGYTF
TRBJ2-7 | TRBV4-1 | TRBD1 | - | TGCGCCAGCAGCAGGTCGGGGACAGGGATATCCTACGAGCAGTACTTC | CASSRSGTGISYEQYF
TRBJ2-7 | TRBV7-2 | TRBD1 | once | TGTGCCAGCAGCTTAGATAAGGGGGCCGGCCCCGGATACGAGCAGTACTTC | CASSLDKGAGPGYEQYF
TRBJ1-2 | TRBV4-3 | TRBD1 | - | TGCGCCAGCAGCCCCGGGACAGCCTATGGCTACACCTTC | CASSPGTAYGYTF
TRBJ2-5 | TRBV9 | TRBD2 | - | TGTGCCAGCAGCGTAGAACTAGCGGGGACCGGGACCCAGTACTTC | CASSVELAGTGTQYF
TRBJ2-3 | TRBV10-2 | TRBD2 | - | TGCGCCAGCTCTAGCGGGAGAGGAGATACGCAGTATTTT | CASSSGRGDTQYF
TRBJ2-6 | TRBV19 | - | - | TGTGCCAGTAGTATCAGGGGCCTCAGCTCTGGGGCCAACGTCCTGACTTTC | CASSIRGLSSGANVLTF
TRBJ1-4 | TRBV4-1 | - | - | TGCGCCAGCAGGAGCCCGACAGAGAAAAATGAAAAACTGTTTTTT | CASRSPTEKNEKLFF
TRBJ1-2 | TRBV9 | TRBD1 | - | TGTGCCAGCAGCGCAGGACAGGGGTTGGGTAACTATGGCTACACCTTC | CASSAGQGLGNYGYTF
TRBJ2-7 | TRBV25-1 | - | - | TGTGCCAGCAGTGCCCCGAGGGGGGGGAACTACGAGCAGTACTTC | CASSAPRGGNYEQYF